Given below is one T cell receptor beta chain in context. The data belong to a study of blood T cell repertoires in COVID-19. Study-wide background: Acute and convalescent COVID-19 samples came from the United States, Italy and Spain. Sources were T cells, B-cell-depleted T cells, or PBMCs; the material itself was cDNA or gDNA.

CDR3 length: 16 amino acids. Per the germline V gene, CDR1 is MNHEY and CDR2 is SVGEGT. With 5 bases clipped from V and 6 bases from J, the junction kept 5 bases outside the gene matches. Original data processing: Using reference gene primer amplification, nucleated cell counts were estimated. Using immunoSEQ multiplex PCR, the repertoire was profiled, and TCRdb retains in-frame clones only, with some absent. The D gene and trimming were derived from the DNA, and the V and J assignments and clone size from that table. In the table there are more than 90,000 clones, 70% to 90% of which are singletons.

J is TRBJ2-2 and V is TRBV6-2 or TRBV6-3; 14 bases line up with TRBD2. This TCR was sampled from a woman in her 30s with acute or convalescent COVID-19. The material sequenced was peripheral blood. The CDR3 DNA is TGTGCCAGCAGTCCGGGGACTAGCGGGGGCCCCGGGGAGCTGTTTTTT. This encodes CASSPGTSGGPGELFF.